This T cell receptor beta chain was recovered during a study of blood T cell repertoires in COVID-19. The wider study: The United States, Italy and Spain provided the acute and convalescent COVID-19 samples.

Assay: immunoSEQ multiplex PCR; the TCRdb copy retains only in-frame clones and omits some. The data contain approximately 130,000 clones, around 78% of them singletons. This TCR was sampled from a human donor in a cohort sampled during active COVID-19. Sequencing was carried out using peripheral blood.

CDR3 nucleotides: TGTGCCAGCAGCGTAGGAGACTCTGGAAACACCATATATTTT. It translates to CASSVGDSGNTIYF. The V and J genes are TRBV9 and TRBJ1-3, with D uncertain. CDR1 and CDR2 (germline): SGDLS, YYNGEE. The V gene lost 0 bases and the J gene lost 0 bases, with 4 bases spanning the gap. The length of the CDR3 is 14 residues.